One and the same sample provided the 19 T cell receptor beta chains below, sequenced in a study of OX40 agonist ivuxolimab in advanced cancers. The protocol was immunoSEQ multiplex PCR, while the TCRdb copy is restricted to in-frame clones and leaves out a portion. The sample carries around 24,000 clones, around 84% recorded once. The sequences come from CD4+ or CD8+ T cells sorted from blood, collected in a trial of the OX40 agonist ivuxolimab. Source of these receptors: an adult with an advanced solid tumor such as melanoma, head and neck, liver or kidney cancer.

This sequence joins TRBV5-4 and TRBJ2-7; possibly TRBD2 for D (7 bases). Per germline, CDR1 SGHNT and CDR2 YYREEE (reference sequence). CDR3 length equals 14 residues. V lost 4 bases and J 5 bases, leaving 16 bases between the germline ends. The CDR3 DNA sequence: TGTGCCAGCAGCCCTCCGGGGGGCAATAACGAGCAGTACTTC. The encoded protein is CASSPPGGNNEQYF.

The chain links TRBV12-5 to TRBJ1-5; 8 nucleotides match TRBD1. The V segment lost 5 bases and the J segment 2 bases; nucleotides outside the gene matches: 5. This CDR3 is built from 15 residues. Germline V gene data show CDR1 as LGHNT and CDR2 as FRNRAP. This chain's CDR3 is CASGPRGPGNQPQHF. The CDR3 nucleotides are TGTGCTAGTGGTCCCAGGGGGCCCGGCAATCAGCCCCAGCATTTT.

V is TRBV6-5 and J is TRBJ1-1; 7 bases are a match to TRBD1. The trim removed 0 bases at V and 3 bases at J, leaving 1 base unmatched. The germline gives CDR1 MNHEY, CDR2 SVGAGI. The length of the CDR3 is 14 residues. CDR3 coding DNA: TGTGCCAGCAGTTACTCGACAGGGTACACTGAAGCTTTCTTT. It codes for CASSYSTGYTEAFF.

This sequence joins TRBV5-6 and TRBJ2-5; 10 nucleotides match TRBD2. CDR3 size: 15 residues. Germline CDR1 and CDR2: SGHDT and YYEEEE. Trimming at V came to 4 bases and at J to 5 bases, leaving 8 bases not matched to a gene. The CDR3 sequence is CASSRTSGRVETQYF. The CDR3 bases are TGTGCCAGCAGCCGAACGAGCGGGAGGGTGGAGACCCAGTACTTC.

This clone was picked up a small number of times. The rearrangement links TRBV27 to TRBJ2-7; the D gene is possibly TRBD2 (5 bases). The CDR3 runs to 13 residues. Germline V lookup: CDR1 MNHEY, CDR2 SMNVEV (reference sequence). V lost 7 bases and J lost 4, with 14 bases in between. The CDR3 region is CASMISAGYEQYF. CDR3 bases: TGTGCCAGCATGATCTCGGCGGGTTACGAGCAGTACTTC.

This clone has a handful of counts. This chain links TRBV4-2 with TRBJ1-2, with 8 bases lining up with TRBD1. The CDR3 totals 16 residues. Germline lookup yields CDR1 LGHNA and CDR2 YNFKEQ. V shed 3 bases and J 5 bases; nucleotides not matched to a gene: 11. The DNA for the CDR3 is TGTGCCAGCAGCCAGGGGCAGGGGGCCCCTCTTTATGGCTACACCTTC. This codes for CASSQGQGAPLYGYTF.

This clone was detected once. The chain carries TRBV7-9 and TRBJ1-2; possible D gene TRBD1, 5 bases. The length of the CDR3 is 16 residues. V dropped 1 base and J dropped 2 bases, with 14 bases sitting between them. Germline lookup yields CDR1 SEHNR and CDR2 FQNEAQ (reference sequence). CDR3 residues: CASSLGTGLDNYGYTF. The DNA of the CDR3 is TGTGCCAGCAGCTTAGGTACGGGGCTCGACAACTATGGCTACACCTTC.

The sample holds a few counts of this clone. The chain links TRBV7-2 to TRBJ2-5, with D perhaps assigned TRBD1 or TRBD2 (5 bases each). The germline CDR1 and CDR2 sequences are SGHTA and FQGNSA. The CDR3 covers 17 residues. With 2 bases removed from V and 3 bases from J, the gap between germline ends came to 19 bases. The DNA of the CDR3 is TGTGCCAGCAGCTTACATCCCGGGGACCGCTCGAAAGAGACCCAGTACTTC. This translates into CASSLHPGDRSKETQYF.

The rearrangement joins TRBV9 to TRBJ2-3; D remains unclear. The V and J ends lost 0 bases and 4 bases respectively, with 9 bases between them. This CDR3 is 14 amino acids long. CDR1 is SGDLS, CDR2 YYNGEE, per germline. CDR3 in amino acids: CASSVVPSPDTQYF. The CDR3 DNA sequence: TGTGCCAGCAGCGTAGTCCCGTCGCCAGATACGCAGTATTTT.

The chain combines TRBV6-5 with TRBJ1-5; D gene unclear. Germline V lookup: CDR1 MNHEY, CDR2 SVGAGI. Between the trimmed V and J ends, which lost 7 bases and 7 bases, there was a span of 11 bases. The CDR3 is 12 residues long. The CDR3 bases are TGTGCCAGCACCAAGCGGTGGCAGCCCCAGCATTTT. Protein: CASTKRWQPQHF.

In this sample, this clone turned up a few times. The chain combines TRBV7-6 with TRBJ2-6, with D unresolved. Germline V gives CDR1 SGHVS, CDR2 FNYEAQ. The CDR3 is 14 residues long. V lost 1 base and J 6 bases, leaving 7 bases between the germline ends. CDR3 DNA: TGTGCCAGCAGCTTAGTCGGGTCGGCCAACGTCCTGACTTTC. Translation: CASSLVGSANVLTF.

Concerning this clone: Germline and junction disagree at one end, which may indicate a read error. The chain is built from TRBV7-7 and TRBJ2-3, with unresolved D. The CDR3 runs to 15 residues. Germline V gene data show CDR1 as SSHAT and CDR2 as FNYEAQ (reference sequence). In DNA form, the CDR3 reads TGTGCTAGCAGCTTTGGGCACACTAGCACAGATACGCAGTATTTT. Translated: CASSFGHTSTDTQYF. The variable domain in full, with the rest retrieved from reference TRBV7-7 and TRBJ2-3, is GAGVSQSPRYKVTKRGQDVTLRCDPISSHATLYWYQQALGQGPEFLTYFNYEAQPDKSGLPSDRFSAERPEGSISTLTIQRTEQRDSAMYRCASSFGHTSTDTQYFGPGTRLTVL.

V and J are TRBV7-2 and TRBJ1-4; D might be TRBD1 (5 bases). This CDR3 region has 17 residues. Germline loops: CDR1 SGHTA, CDR2 FQGNSA. Trimming left V 0 bases short and J 5 bases short, with 16 bases between. The CDR3, as DNA: TGTGCCAGCAGCTTAGCTGCTCAGGGCCGAGGGAATGAAAAACTGTTTTTT. Its protein product is CASSLAAQGRGNEKLFF.

J is TRBJ2-7 and V is TRBV29-1; D remains ambiguous. CDR1 SQVTM and CDR2 ANQGSEA come from the germline V gene. V was clipped by 6 bases and J by 5 bases, with 20 bases between them. There are 14 residues in the CDR3. The CDR3 region has the DNA TGCAGCGTCGTCCGAGGTGTCCTCCGTGACGAGCAGTACTTC. It is translated as CSVVRGVLRDEQYF.

V usage is TRBV5-4 and J usage is TRBJ2-7; 7 positions agree with TRBD2. V shed 7 bases, J shed 1 base, and the junction held 8 bases outside the gene matches. Germline lookup yields CDR1 SGHNT and CDR2 YYREEE (reference sequence). CDR3 length: 14 amino acids. As DNA, the CDR3 is TGTGCCAGCGGACCCGGGGGGACGTCCTACGAGCAGTACTTC. Translated, it gives CASGPGGTSYEQYF.

The chain couples TRBV11-3 to TRBJ1-1, with a possible D match to TRBD1 (6 bases). Germline V gene data show CDR1 as SGHNT and CDR2 as YENEEA. The V and J ends lost 4 bases and 2 bases respectively, with 11 bases between them. The CDR3 covers 14 residues. The CDR3 loop is CASSSDRPNTEAFF. DNA for the CDR3: TGTGCCAGCAGCTCCGACAGGCCAAACACTGAAGCTTTCTTT.

This clone was found a few times. The chain recombines TRBV7-3 with TRBJ1-1; TRBD1 is a possible D gene (6 bases). Germline CDR1 SGHTA, CDR2 FQGTGA. This CDR3 has 14 residues. Trimming shortened V by 5 bases and J by 4 bases, and 14 bases separated the two germline ends. The CDR3: CASSNQGSGTEAFF. Written as DNA, the CDR3 is TGTGCCAGCAGCAACCAGGGGAGCGGCACTGAAGCTTTCTTT.

The chain carries TRBV11-2 and TRBJ2-7; 10 bases fit TRBD2. Trimming cost V 7 bases and J 4 bases; bases outside gene matches: 7. CDR3 length equals 14 residues. Germline lookup yields CDR1 SGHAT and CDR2 FQNNGV. This CDR3 reads CASMVGAGGYEQYF. CDR3 DNA sequence: TGTGCCAGCATGGTGGGAGCGGGAGGGTACGAGCAGTACTTC. The variable domain in full, completed from reference TRBV11-2 and TRBJ2-7, reads EAGVAQSPRYKIIEKRQSVAFWCNPISGHATLYWYQQILGQGPKLLIQFQNNGVVDDSQLPKDRFSAERLKGVDSTLKIQPAKLEDSAVYLCASMVGAGGYEQYFGPGTRLTVT.

The DNA of the CDR3 is TGTGCCAGCAGCCCTTGGGGGTCGGACAGTACTAACTATGGCTACACCTTC. As protein: CASSPWGSDSTNYGYTF. This rearrangement joins TRBV5-8 to TRBJ1-2; D may be TRBD1 (6 bases). The CDR3 sequence is 17 residues long. Germline V CDR1 and CDR2: SGHTS, YDEGEE. Trimming pared 4 bases from V and 0 bases from J, leaving 19 bases between. Supplemented by reference TRBV5-8 and TRBJ1-2, the full variable domain reads EAGVTQSPTHLIKTRGQQATLRCSPISGHTSVYWYQQALGLGLQFLLWYDEGEERNRGNFPPRFSGRQFPNYSSELNVNALELEDSALYLCASSPWGSDSTNYGYTFGSGTRLTVV.